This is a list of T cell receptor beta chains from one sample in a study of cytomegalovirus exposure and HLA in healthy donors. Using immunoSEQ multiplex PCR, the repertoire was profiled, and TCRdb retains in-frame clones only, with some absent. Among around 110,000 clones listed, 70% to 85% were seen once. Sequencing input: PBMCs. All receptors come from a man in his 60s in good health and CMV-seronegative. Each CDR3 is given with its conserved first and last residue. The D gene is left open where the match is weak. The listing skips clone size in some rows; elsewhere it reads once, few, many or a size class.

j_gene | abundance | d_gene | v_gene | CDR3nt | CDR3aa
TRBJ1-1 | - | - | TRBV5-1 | TGCGCCAGCAGCCAGCGGGACCAGGGGACTGAAGCTTTCTTT | CASSQRDQGTEAFF
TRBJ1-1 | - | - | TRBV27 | TGTGCCAGCAGCTTAAATCCCAGGGGATTAATATCTGAAGCTTTCTTT | CASSLNPRGLISEAFF
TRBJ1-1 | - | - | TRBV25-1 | TGTGCCAGCAGCCCCCGAGGGACATACTCAACTGAAGCTTTCTTT | CASSPRGTYSTEAFF
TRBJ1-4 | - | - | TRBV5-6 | TGTGCCAGCAGCTTGGGAGGGCACCAGCCTAATGAAAAACTGTTTTTT | CASSLGGHQPNEKLFF
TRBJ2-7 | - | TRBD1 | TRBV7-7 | TGTGCCAGCAGCCCATGGACAGGGGGCGAGCAGTACTTC | CASSPWTGGEQYF
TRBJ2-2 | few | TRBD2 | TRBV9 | TGTGCCAGCAGCGTAAGCGGGGGGGTGCAAGGGGAGCTGTTTTTT | CASSVSGGVQGELFF
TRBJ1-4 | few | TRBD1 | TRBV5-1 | TGCGCCAGCAGCCAGGACAGGCCTAATGAAAAACTGTTTTTT | CASSQDRPNEKLFF
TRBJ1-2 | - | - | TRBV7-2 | TGTGCCAGCAGCTCCCAGGGGTACTATGGCTACACCTTC | CASSSQGYYGYTF
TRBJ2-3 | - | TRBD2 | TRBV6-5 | TGTGCCAGCAGTTCCCTCGGGAGCGGGGCGGGGTATTTT | CASSSLGSGAGYF
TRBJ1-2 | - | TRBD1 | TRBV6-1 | TGTGCCAGCACCTTTCAACAAGGGGACAGAAGAGGCTACACCTTC | CASTFQQGDRRGYTF
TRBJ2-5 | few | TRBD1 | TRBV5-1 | TGCGCCAGCAGCTACGGGACAGGGCGGGAGACCCAGTACTTC | CASSYGTGRETQYF
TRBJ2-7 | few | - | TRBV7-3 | TGTGCCAGCAGCTTAAACGCAGGTTCCTACGAGCAGTACTTC | CASSLNAGSYEQYF
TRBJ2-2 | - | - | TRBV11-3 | TGTGCCAGCACCCGAGGCGCGAACACCGGGGAGCTGTTTTTT | CASTRGANTGELFF
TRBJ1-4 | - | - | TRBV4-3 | TGCGCCAGCAGCCAAGACGGGGGGAAGAAAAAACTGTTTTTT | CASSQDGGKKKLFF
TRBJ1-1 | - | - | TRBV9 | TGTGCCAGCAGCCCCCGGGGGGGGCGGGGAACTGAAGCTTTCTTT | CASSPRGGRGTEAFF
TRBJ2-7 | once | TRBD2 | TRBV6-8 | TGTGCCAGCGGAGGACAGACTAGCGGTACCTACGAGCAGTACTTC | CASGGQTSGTYEQYF
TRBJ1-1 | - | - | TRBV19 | TGTGCCAGTAAAGGGGGCACTGAAGCTTTCTTT | CASKGGTEAFF
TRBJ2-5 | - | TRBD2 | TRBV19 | TGTGCCAGTACAATGGATGGACTAGCGAAGGAGACCCAGTACTTC | CASTMDGLAKETQYF
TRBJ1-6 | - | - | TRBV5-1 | TGCGCCAGCAGCTTCGGTAGCTCCTATAATTCACCCCTCCACTTT | CASSFGSSYNSPLHF
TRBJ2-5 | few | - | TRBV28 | TGTGCCAGCAGTCCTCAGGTCCAAGAGACCCAGTACTTC | CASSPQVQETQYF
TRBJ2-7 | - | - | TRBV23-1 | TGCGCCAGCAGTCAGGCCGGGGCCTACGAGCAGTACTTC | CASSQAGAYEQYF
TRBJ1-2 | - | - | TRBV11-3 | TGTGCCCAGGGGCCAAATAACTATGGCTACACCTTC | CAQGPNNYGYTF
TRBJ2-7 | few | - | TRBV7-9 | TGTGCCAGCAGCTCGCCTCTTCGGGGTGGCTACGAGCAGTACTTC | CASSSPLRGGYEQYF
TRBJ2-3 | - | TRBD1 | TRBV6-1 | TGTGCCAGCAGTGGACAGGGGGCTAGCACAGATACGCAGTATTTT | CASSGQGASTDTQYF
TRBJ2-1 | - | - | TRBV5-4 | TGTGCCAGCAGCTTTGAGGCTAGCATCATCTACAATGAGCAGTTCTTC | CASSFEASIIYNEQFF
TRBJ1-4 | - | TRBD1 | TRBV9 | TGTGCCAGCCAGAGGACAGGGGATGAAAAACTGTTTTTT | CASQRTGDEKLFF
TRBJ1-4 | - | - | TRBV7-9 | TGTGCCAGCCGTTTTTCGGCAACTAATGAAAAACTGTTTTTT | CASRFSATNEKLFF
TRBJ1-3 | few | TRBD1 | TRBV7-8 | TGTGCCAGCAGCTTCCCTACACAGGGGGCTGGAAACACCATATATTTT | CASSFPTQGAGNTIYF
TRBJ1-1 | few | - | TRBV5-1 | TGCGCCAGCAGCCTGACAGTTTTGAACACTGAAGCTTTCTTT | CASSLTVLNTEAFF
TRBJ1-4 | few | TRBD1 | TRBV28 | TGTGCCAGCAGTTTAGGGGGATCAGGGGGCGGACGGGAAAAACTGTTTTTT | CASSLGGSGGGREKLFF
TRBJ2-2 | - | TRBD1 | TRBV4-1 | TGCGCCAGCAGCCAATGGGACAGGGACACCGGGGAGCTGTTTTTT | CASSQWDRDTGELFF
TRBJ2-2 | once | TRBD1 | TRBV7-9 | TGTGCCAGCAGCCGGGGGACAGGAACCACCGGGGAGCTGTTTTTT | CASSRGTGTTGELFF
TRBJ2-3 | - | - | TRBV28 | TGTGCCAGCAGTCCCCGTCCGGGATCTAGCACAGATACGCAGTATTTT | CASSPRPGSSTDTQYF
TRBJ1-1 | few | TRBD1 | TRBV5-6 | TGTGCCAGCAGCTTGAGGAGGGGGCGATTCAACACTGAAGCTTTCTTT | CASSLRRGRFNTEAFF
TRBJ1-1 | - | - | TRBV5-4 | TGTGCCAGCAGCTTTACGCCCGACTTGAACACTGAAGCTTTCTTT | CASSFTPDLNTEAFF
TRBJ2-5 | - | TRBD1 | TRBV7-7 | TGTGCCAGCAGCTTAGGGCCGGGACAGGGGTTTGGGGAGACCCAGTACTTC | CASSLGPGQGFGETQYF
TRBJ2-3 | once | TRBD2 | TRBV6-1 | TGTGCCAGCAGCCGTAGCGGGGGGAGCACAGATACGCAGTATTTT | CASSRSGGSTDTQYF
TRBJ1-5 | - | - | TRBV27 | TGTGCCAGCAGTCGTAATTCGGGCAATCAGCCCCAGCATTTT | CASSRNSGNQPQHF
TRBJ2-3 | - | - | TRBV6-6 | TGTGCCAGCAGCCCTATTAGTGGCACAGATACGCAGTATTTT | CASSPISGTDTQYF
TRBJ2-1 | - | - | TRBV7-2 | TGTGCCAGCAGCTCACAGGGCCTAGAGCAGTTCTTC | CASSSQGLEQFF
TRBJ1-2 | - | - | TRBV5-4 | TGTGCCAGCACCTCAGGCGGAGCGGGCTCTCTTTGGGGCTACACCTTC | CASTSGGAGSLWGYTF
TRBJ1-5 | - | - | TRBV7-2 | TGTGCCAGCAGAGTTAGTCTGAATCAGCCCCAGCATTTT | CASRVSLNQPQHF
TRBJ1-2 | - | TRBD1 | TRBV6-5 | TGTGCCAGCAGTCATCTACCGGGACAGGGGTATGGCTACACCTTC | CASSHLPGQGYGYTF